This T cell receptor (beta chain) was sequenced in a study of radiotherapy plus CTLA-4 blockade in lung cancer. Overall study: Objective response was observed in approximately 18% of patients, and disease control in less than 35%.

Only in-frame clones appear in the TCRdb table, and some are missing; sequencing was by immunoSEQ multiplex PCR. The sample lists 75,000 to 100,000 clones, roughly 79% occurring once. In chemo-refractory metastatic non-small-cell lung cancer, patients got ipilimumab CTLA-4 blockade together with focal radiation. The CDR3 covers 13 residues. V was clipped by 0 bases and J by 3 bases, with 4 bases between them. Germline V gene data show CDR1 as SGHRS and CDR2 as YFSETQ. A remark on this clone: Its antigen is not known.

Findings and limits, study-wide: In blood, after radiotherapy plus ipilimumab, tumor-derived TCR clones expanded. Strongest reported response predictors: early blood clone changes and post-radiation interferon-beta.

The chain couples TRBV5-1 to TRBJ1-5; D is undetermined. The sample here was peripheral blood, taken from a patient treated with radiotherapy plus ipilimumab. This TCR derives from a human donor with non-small cell lung cancer who had a partial response to radiotherapy plus ipilimumab. Some clones in this sample may be carry-over from other donors' samples. In DNA, the CDR3 is TGCGCCAGCAGCTTGGACACCAATCAGCCCCAGCATTTT. Its protein product is CASSLDTNQPQHF.